This T cell receptor (beta chain) appears in the sequencing data of a study of OX40 agonist ivuxolimab in advanced cancers. Looking at the study overall: Melanoma, hepatocellular carcinoma, head and neck or renal cell cancer occurred in dose-escalation patients. Those enrolled were approximately 78% male, with a mean age of around 57 years and ages from 23 to 79.

Data came from immunoSEQ multiplex PCR; TCRdb stores just in-frame clones and leaves some out. The table includes roughly 20,000 clones, approximately 83% detected once. This CDR3 contains 15 residues. Trimming took 5 bases from V and 5 from J; bases not matched to a gene: 10. The germline gives CDR1 LNHDA, CDR2 SQIVND (reference sequence). Sampling times: baseline, cycle 4 day 1, cycle 7 day 1. With regard to this clone: What it recognizes is unknown.

General study findings and limits: Dosing at 0.1 to 3.0 mg/kg was accompanied by clonal expansion of CD4+ and CD8+ blood T cells by week 6.

This TCR was sampled from an adult with an advanced solid tumor such as melanoma, head and neck, liver or kidney cancer. The chain couples TRBV19 to TRBJ2-7; TRBD1 matches at 9 bases. This specimen consisted of CD4+ or CD8+ T cells sorted from blood, obtained in a trial of the OX40 agonist ivuxolimab. The CDR3 spells CASSVGQGITNEQYF. The CDR3 DNA follows: TGTGCCAGTAGTGTGGGACAGGGCATCACCAACGAGCAGTACTTC.